This TCR beta chain originates from a study of T cell changes during pregnancy in multiple sclerosis (dated by TCRdb to between 2018 and 2021). About the study as a whole: The study examined how the T cell repertoire changed over the course of pregnancy in women with multiple sclerosis.

Trimming removed 0 bases from V and 0 bases from J; the gene matches leave 2 bases unexplained. CDR1 and CDR2 are drawn from the germline V gene: SGHTS, YDEGEE. The CDR3 contains 15 residues, cysteine and phenylalanine counted. CDR3 DNA is the only sequence kept; it has 45 bases, read in frame from the first base. The receptor library was made with the immunoSEQ multiplex PCR assay. Drawn from immuneACCESS, this table holds only the in-frame rearrangements with V and J called that TCRdb kept. Clones are partly lost; checked studies trace under half to an unresolved V gene and leave the rest unexplained. Here the sample has tens of thousands of clones; around 90% occur a single time. The top ten clonotypes cover roughly 3.2% of the sample. A word on this clone: Its binding antigen is unknown. No base quality values were provided; no much bigger clone lies one nucleotide off.

The sequence joins TRBV5-8 to TRBJ2-7; 8 central nucleotides agree with TRBD1. Material: CD8+ T cells from peripheral blood mononuclear cells, obtained before pregnancy. The TCR sequence derives from a female donor with multiple sclerosis, enrolled in a pregnancy study. The bases read TGTGCCAGCAGCTTGGGACAGGGGCCCTCCTACGAGCAGTACTTC. This gives the protein CASSLGQGPSYEQYF.